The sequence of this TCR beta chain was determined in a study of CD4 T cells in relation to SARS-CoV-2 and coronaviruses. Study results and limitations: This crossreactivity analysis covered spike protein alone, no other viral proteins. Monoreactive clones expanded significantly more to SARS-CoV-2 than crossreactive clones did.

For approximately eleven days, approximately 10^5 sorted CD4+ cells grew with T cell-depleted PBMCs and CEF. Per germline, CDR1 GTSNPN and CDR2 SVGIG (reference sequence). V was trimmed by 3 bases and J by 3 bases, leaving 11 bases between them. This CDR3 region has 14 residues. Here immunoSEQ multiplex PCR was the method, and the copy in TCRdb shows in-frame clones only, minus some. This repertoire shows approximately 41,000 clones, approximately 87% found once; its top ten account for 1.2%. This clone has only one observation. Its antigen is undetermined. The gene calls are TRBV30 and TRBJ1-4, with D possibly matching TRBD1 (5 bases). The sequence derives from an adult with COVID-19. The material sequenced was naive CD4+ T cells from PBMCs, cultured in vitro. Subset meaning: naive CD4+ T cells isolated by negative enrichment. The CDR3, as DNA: TGTGCCTGGAGCGGGGGACTCGCTAATGAAAAACTGTTTTTT. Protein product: CAWSGGLANEKLFF.